This TCR beta chain emerged from a study of cytomegalovirus exposure and HLA in healthy donors. General study results and limits: In a later analysis, first-cohort TCR clusters were found to tend to co-occur in the approximately 120 validation repertoires. There were some public TCRs occurring in many donors, but most TCR sequences were rare. The study recorded around 160 TCR beta chains that were cytomegalovirus-associated. In vitro experiments confirmed that three CMV-associated chains were specific for CMV antigens.

A word on this clone: The antigen is undetermined.

Using immunoSEQ multiplex PCR, the repertoire was profiled, and TCRdb retains in-frame clones only, with some absent. The sample includes roughly 150,000 clones, more than 85% of them seen just once. Trimming took 5 bases from V and 7 from J; bases not matched to a gene: 10. The V gene's germline CDR1 is SQVTM and CDR2 ANQGSEA. This CDR3 spans 14 amino acids. This clonotype originated in a man aged 18-30 years in good health and CMV-seropositive. The sample consisted of PBMCs. The V and J genes are TRBV29-1 and TRBJ1-4, with TRBD1 matching 7 bases. CDR3: CSVLHRGMSEKLFF. Here the CDR3 DNA reads TGCAGCGTTCTCCACAGGGGAATGAGTGAAAAACTGTTTTTT.